This T cell receptor beta chain was recorded in a study of OX40 agonist ivuxolimab in advanced cancers. Regarding the research as a whole: Ivuxolimab was a fully human IgG2 agonistic monoclonal antibody targeting the costimulatory receptor OX40 (CD134). Intravenous ivuxolimab was administered to patients every 2 weeks at six dose levels: 0.01, 0.1, 0.3, 1.5, 3 and 10 mg/kg. Of the roughly 54 patients in dose escalation, some 20 had hepatocellular carcinoma, some 15 had melanoma, 9 had renal cell carcinoma and 9 had head and neck cancer. The dose-escalation cohort was about 86% male with a mean age of about 65 years, ranging from 23 to 79. Prior anti-PD-1, anti-PD-L1 or anti-CTLA-4 therapy was permitted, and approximately 39% of dose-escalation patients had received checkpoint inhibitors. Partial responses occurred in three dose-escalation patients, of whom one had hepatocellular carcinoma and two had cutaneous melanoma. Peripheral TCRbeta sequencing was intended to test whether TCR sequence diversity was altered and clonal T-cell expansion was caused by ivuxolimab. The paper describes the monotherapy dose-escalation part (N of about 47 patients) of the phase I trial of ivuxolimab. What the research found in general, with its limitations: In partial responders in the 0.1-3.0 mg/kg groups, normalized peripheral clonal expansion was found to be among the lowest, especially among CD8+ T cells. On average, CD8+ T cells showed more expanded clones than CD4+ T cells after ivuxolimab. Clonal expansion of both CD4+ and CD8+ blood T cells was observed from baseline to week 6 at doses 0.1 to 3.0 mg/kg. Low levels of normalized T-cell clonal expansion were also shown by some nonresponding patients. The antigen specificity of the clonally expanded peripheral T cells was not determined.

To note about this clone: What this receptor recognizes is not known. One base away there is no much larger clone; base qualities are not given.

According to the germline V gene (reference sequence), CDR1 reads SGHNT and CDR2 reads YYREEE. The CDR3 numbers 16 residues from cysteine through phenylalanine. Kept here is only the CDR3 DNA, which spans 48 bases and is read in frame from base 1. Trimming costs V 0 bases and J 0 bases, and their ends lie 10 bases apart. Patients with a history of autoimmune disease or receiving systemic immunosuppression were excluded from the trial. Peripheral blood for TCR sequencing was collected from all dose cohorts at baseline, on cycle 4 day 1, and on cycle 7 day 1. The samples were drawn from a first-in-human, open-label, multicenter phase I dose-escalation trial of ivuxolimab. Adults with locally advanced or metastatic melanoma, renal cell carcinoma, hepatocellular carcinoma or head and neck squamous cell carcinoma were enrolled in the trial. Before TCR sequencing, CD4+ and CD8+ T cells were separately sorted from peripheral blood.

To sequence the TCRbeta CDR3 region, genomic DNA was isolated from the sorted cells. The immunoSEQ Assay was used to sequence the TCRbeta CDR3 regions. TCRdb re-hosts the immuneACCESS table, in-frame sequences only. Its copies lack some clones; in the studies checked, an unresolved V gene accounts for under half of them, and the cause for the rest is not known. Here the sample has 35,000 to 40,000 clones; 70% to 80% occur a single time. Of the sample, around an eighth falls within the top ten clones. The sequence links TRBV5-4 to TRBJ2-1, with TRBD1 as a weak D call on 6 bases. This receptor was identified in an adult with an advanced solid tumor such as melanoma, head and neck, liver or kidney cancer. Material: CD4+ or CD8+ T cells sorted from blood, obtained in a trial of the OX40 agonist ivuxolimab. At the DNA level, the sequence is TGTGCCAGCAGCTTGGTGGGGGCGAGCTCCTACAATGAGCAGTTCTTC. Its translation reads: CASSLVGASSYNEQFF.